The subject of this entry is one T cell receptor beta chain. Antigen unknown. The data belong to a study of cytomegalovirus exposure and HLA in healthy donors. Study at large: A previous analysis identified approximately 120 million unique TCR beta sequences derived from roughly 190 million T cells.

The PCR employed 60 Vbeta primers together with 13 Jbeta primers. This table comes from immunoSEQ multiplex PCR, and its TCRdb copy is limited to in-frame clones, with some not included. The data contain 150,000 to 200,000 clones, roughly 60% of them seen just once; the ten biggest clones take up just under 3%. The V gene's germline CDR1 is GTSNPN and CDR2 SVGIG (reference sequence). The CDR3 consists of 13 residues. Unmatched junction bases numbered 6, after V lost 5 bases and J lost 3 bases. Each donor's status was that of a healthy bone marrow donor. Study-wide points: Researchers counted 150 to 200 TCR beta chains as cytomegalovirus-associated.

The clonotype was recovered from a man aged 35-49 years in good health and CMV-seronegative. The V gene is TRBV30, the J gene TRBJ2-7; 8 bases are shared with TRBD1. Material: PBMCs. The CDR3 DNA reads TGTGCCTGGGAGTTCACAGGGGGCTACGAGCAGTACTTC. As protein: CAWEFTGGYEQYF.